The clone carrying this T cell receptor (beta chain) was detected ten times or more. These data come from a study of immune characterization of retroperitoneal liposarcoma. TCRdb passed the PCR reads through MiXCR, listing each CDR3 protein once. The sample lists 8,500 to 14,000 distinct CDR3 sequences, roughly 20% occurring once. This TCR came from a female donor with retroperitoneal liposarcoma. The sequenced sample consisted of blood.

CDR3 sequence: CASSPAPEGGALQETQYF. The CDR3 DNA is TGTGCCAGCAGCCCCGCCCCTGAGGGGGGGGCCTTACAAGAGACCCAGTACTTC. The rearrangement joins TRBV11-2 to TRBJ2-5; D may be TRBD2 (7 bases). The CDR3 covers 18 residues. Germline V CDR1 and CDR2: SGHAT, FQNNGV. Between the trimmed V and J ends, which lost 5 bases and 2 bases, there was a span of 24 bases.